The 14 T cell receptor beta chains given below trace back to one sample, sequenced in a study of CD8+ T cells in alopecia areata. After isolation, RNA underwent reverse transcription to generate cDNA as the sequencing template. Produced via immunoSEQ multiplex PCR; TCRdb's table is partial and in-frame only. The repertoire holds 150,000 or so clones, with 55% as singletons. The sample was CD4+ T cells sorted from blood. The receptor set was obtained from a human donor in good health.

The chain's CDR3 is CAISESRFYGYTF. The CDR3 nucleotides read TGTGCCATCAGTGAGTCGAGGTTCTATGGCTACACCTTC. The V call is TRBV10-3, the J call TRBJ1-2; D gene ambiguous. Germline loops: CDR1 ENHRY, CDR2 SYGVKD. The CDR3 runs 13 residues. V lost 0 bases to trimming and J lost 4 bases, with 6 bases between them.

In this sample, this clone turned up a few times. The genes are TRBV11-2 and TRBJ2-1; 10 nucleotides match TRBD2. CDR3 size: 14 residues. Germline V gene lookup returns CDR1 SGHAT and CDR2 FQNNGV. The V and J ends lost 5 bases and 5 bases, in that order; junction bases with no gene match: 3. The CDR3 here is CASSGGLANNEQFF. The CDR3 DNA reads TGTGCCAGCAGCGGGGGACTAGCGAACAATGAGCAGTTCTTC.

Only a few counts were recorded for this clone. The rearrangement joins TRBV29-1 to TRBJ2-7, with 10 bases fitting TRBD1. CDR1 and CDR2 from the germline V gene are SQVTM and ANQGSEA. The CDR3 contains 16 residues. V lost 0 bases, J lost 6 bases, and 11 bases stayed unmatched. The chain's CDR3 is CSVEEMDRGIPGEQYF. The CDR3 DNA sequence: TGCAGCGTTGAAGAGATGGACAGGGGGATACCCGGCGAGCAGTACTTC.

V is TRBV2 and J is TRBJ1-5, with D uncertain. The germline gives CDR1 SNHLY, CDR2 FYNNEI. This CDR3 spans 14 amino acids. Trimming took 4 bases from V and 7 from J, leaving 14 bases between them. The CDR3 is CASSGQGGYQPQHF. DNA for the CDR3: TGTGCCAGCAGTGGGCAAGGAGGCTACCAGCCCCAGCATTTT. The entire variable domain, with the rest obtained from reference TRBV2 and TRBJ1-5, is as follows: EPEVTQTPSHQVTQMGQEVILRCVPISNHLYFYWYRQILGQKVEFLVSFYNNEISEKSEIFDDQFSVERPDGSNFTLKIRSTKLEDSAMYFCASSGQGGYQPQHFGDGTRLSIL.

V usage is TRBV29-1 and J usage is TRBJ2-5; D is unresolved. CDR3 size: 13 residues. CDR1 SQVTM and CDR2 ANQGSEA come from the germline V gene. The V and J ends lost 2 bases and 2 bases respectively, with 9 bases between them. Here the CDR3 reads CSVEPRIQETQYF. Written as DNA, the CDR3 is TGCAGCGTTGAACCCAGAATTCAAGAGACCCAGTACTTC.

This clone showed up just a few times. The rearrangement joins TRBV10-3 to TRBJ2-3, with D perhaps matching TRBD2 (5 bases). Trimming pared 7 bases from V and 0 bases from J, leaving 11 bases between. This CDR3 region has 14 residues. Germline V gene lookup returns CDR1 ENHRY and CDR2 SYGVKD. The CDR3 sequence: CAIKAGGSTDTQYF. The CDR3 bases are TGTGCCATCAAGGCTGGCGGGAGCACAGATACGCAGTATTTT.

This clone was observed a handful of times. V gene TRBV11-1 combines with J gene TRBJ2-2; possibly TRBD2 for D (5 bases). V shed 2 bases and J shed 0 bases, with 16 bases lying between them. This CDR3 contains 18 residues. Per germline, CDR1 SGHAT and CDR2 FQDESV (reference sequence). This CDR3 reads CASSLRPPGIANTGELFF. CDR3 coding DNA: TGTGCCAGCAGCTTAAGGCCGCCGGGGATCGCGAACACCGGGGAGCTGTTTTTT.

This clone has more than one count but fewer than ten. CDR3 coding DNA: TGCGCCAGCAGTCAAAGGTTCGGCACAGATACGCAGTATTTT. It is translated as CASSQRFGTDTQYF. The genes are TRBV23-1 and TRBJ2-3; no firm D call. TRBV23-1 carries the ORF label, with uncertain function. Trimming took 2 bases from V and 1 from J, leaving 7 bases between them. The CDR3 contains 14 residues.

The gene calls are TRBV20-1 and TRBJ1-4; no clear D. CDR1 and CDR2 (germline): DFQATT, SNEGSKA (reference sequence). V shed 7 bases and J shed 3 bases, with 3 bases lying between them. CDR3 size: 10 residues. The CDR3 loop is CSVPNEKLFF. CDR3 coding DNA: TGCAGTGTGCCTAATGAAAAACTGTTTTTT.

DNA of the CDR3: TGTGCCAGCAGGCAAAGCCGGGACAGCTCCTACGAGCAGTACTTC. Translating it yields CASRQSRDSSYEQYF. The V call is TRBV7-9, the J call TRBJ2-7; TRBD1 aligns across 7 bases. CDR1 and CDR2 from the germline V gene are SEHNR and FQNEAQ (reference sequence). Germline trimming cut 6 bases from V and 0 bases from J; bases unmatched to any gene: 8. This CDR3 has 15 residues.

The genes are TRBV25-1 and TRBJ2-7, with 9 nucleotides matching TRBD1. The trim removed 8 bases at V and 5 bases at J, leaving 10 bases unmatched. Per germline, CDR1 MGHDK and CDR2 SYGVNS. The CDR3 runs 14 residues. DNA for the CDR3: TGTGCCAGCCAACCAGGACAGGGGATCCACGAGCAGTACTTC. Its protein product is CASQPGQGIHEQYF.

For this clone: The sample has other DNA sequences that encode this CDR3 too. DNA for the CDR3: TGCGCCAGCAGCTTGGCCGGAGAGACCCAGTACTTC. It yields the protein CASSLAGETQYF. The chain joins TRBV5-1 to TRBJ2-5, with D unclear. Germline-derived CDR1 and CDR2 are SGHRS and YFSETQ. V lost 0 bases and J 4 bases, leaving 4 bases between the germline ends. This CDR3 has 12 residues.

The chain recombines TRBV5-1 with TRBJ2-7, with D uncertain. Germline V gene data show CDR1 as SGHRS and CDR2 as YFSETQ. This CDR3 is 14 amino acids long. Between the trimmed V and J ends, which lost 4 bases and 5 bases, there was a span of 16 bases. CDR3: CASSREAPVHEQYF. The CDR3 coding sequence is TGCGCCAGCAGCCGCGAGGCGCCTGTCCACGAGCAGTACTTC.

The rearrangement links TRBV10-3 to TRBJ1-1; D gene uncertain. V gave up 10 bases and J gave up 6 bases, with 12 bases separating them. The germline V gene encodes CDR1 ENHRY and CDR2 SYGVKD. The CDR3 has 11 residues. CDR3: CATGFRPEAFF. Written as DNA, the CDR3 is TGTGCCACCGGGTTCAGGCCTGAAGCTTTCTTT.